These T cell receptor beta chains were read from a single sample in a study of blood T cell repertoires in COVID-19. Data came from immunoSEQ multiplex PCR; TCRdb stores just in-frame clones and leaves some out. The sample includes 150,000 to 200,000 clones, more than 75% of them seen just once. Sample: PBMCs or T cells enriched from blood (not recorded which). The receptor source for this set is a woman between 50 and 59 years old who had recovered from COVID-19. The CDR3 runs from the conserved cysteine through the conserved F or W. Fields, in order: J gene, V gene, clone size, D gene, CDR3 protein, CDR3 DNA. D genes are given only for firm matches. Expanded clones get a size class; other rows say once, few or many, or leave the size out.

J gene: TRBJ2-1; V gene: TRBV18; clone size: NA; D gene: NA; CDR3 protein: CASSPSRREGSEQFF; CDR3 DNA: TGTGCCAGCTCACCTTCTCGGCGGGAAGGTAGTGAGCAGTTCTTC
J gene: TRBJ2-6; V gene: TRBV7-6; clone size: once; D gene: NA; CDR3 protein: CASSFNGGAGANVLTF; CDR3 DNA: TGTGCCAGCAGCTTTAATGGGGGCGCTGGGGCCAACGTCCTGACTTTC
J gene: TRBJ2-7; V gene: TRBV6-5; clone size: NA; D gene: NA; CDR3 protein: CASSPHYEQYF; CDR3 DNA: TGTGCCAGCAGCCCCCACTACGAGCAGTACTTC
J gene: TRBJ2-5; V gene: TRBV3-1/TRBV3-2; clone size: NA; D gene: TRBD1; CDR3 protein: CASSQGTGGETQYF; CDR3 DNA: TGTGCCAGCAGCCAGGGGACAGGGGGAGAGACCCAGTACTTC
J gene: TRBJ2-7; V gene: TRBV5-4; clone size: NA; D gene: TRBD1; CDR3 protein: CASSTMTGNSYEQYF; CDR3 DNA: TGTGCCAGCAGCACAATGACAGGGAACTCCTACGAGCAGTACTTC
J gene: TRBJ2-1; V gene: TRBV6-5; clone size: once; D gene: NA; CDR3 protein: CASMRSNEQFF; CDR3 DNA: TGTGCCAGCATGAGGAGCAATGAGCAGTTCTTC
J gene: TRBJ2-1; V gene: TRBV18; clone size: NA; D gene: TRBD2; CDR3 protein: CASSPASGSDNEQFF; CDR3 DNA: TGTGCCAGCTCACCAGCTAGCGGGAGCGACAATGAGCAGTTCTTC
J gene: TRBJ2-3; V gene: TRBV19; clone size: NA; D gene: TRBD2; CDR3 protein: CASNSGTSGRTDTQYF; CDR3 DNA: TGTGCCAGTAACTCAGGGACTAGCGGTCGTACAGATACGCAGTATTTT
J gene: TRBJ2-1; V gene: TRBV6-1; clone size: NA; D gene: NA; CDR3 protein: CASSESQFYQAHEQFF; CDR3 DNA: TGTGCCAGCAGTGAATCTCAGTTTTATCAGGCGCATGAGCAGTTCTTC
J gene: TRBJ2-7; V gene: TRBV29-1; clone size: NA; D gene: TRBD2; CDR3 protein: CSVLAAAPYEQYF; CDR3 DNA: TGCAGCGTACTAGCGGCCGCGCCCTACGAGCAGTACTTC
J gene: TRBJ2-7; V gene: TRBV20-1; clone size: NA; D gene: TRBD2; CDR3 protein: CSAGAGGPTYEQYF; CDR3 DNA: TGCAGTGCTGGTGCGGGAGGGCCTACCTACGAGCAGTACTTC
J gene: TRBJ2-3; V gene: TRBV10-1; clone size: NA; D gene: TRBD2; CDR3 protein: CASSGTLAGAEDTQYF; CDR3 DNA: TGCGCCAGCAGTGGAACACTAGCGGGAGCGGAAGATACGCAGTATTTT
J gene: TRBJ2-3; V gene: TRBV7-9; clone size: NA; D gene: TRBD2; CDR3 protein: CASSFFSGGTQYF; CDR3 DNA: TGTGCCAGCAGCTTTTTTTCGGGGGGTACGCAGTATTTT
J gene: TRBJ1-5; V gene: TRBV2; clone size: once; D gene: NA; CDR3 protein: CASRDSRGNQPQHF; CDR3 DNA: TGTGCCAGCAGGGACTCCCGAGGCAATCAGCCCCAGCATTTT
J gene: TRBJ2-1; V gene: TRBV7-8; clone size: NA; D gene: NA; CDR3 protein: CASSRHIEGEQFF; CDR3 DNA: TGTGCCAGCAGTCGACATATAGAGGGTGAGCAGTTCTTC
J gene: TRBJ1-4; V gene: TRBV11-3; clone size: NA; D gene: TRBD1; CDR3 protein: CASSPRDRGQKLFF; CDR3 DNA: TGTGCCAGCAGCCCGCGGGACAGGGGGCAAAAACTGTTTTTT
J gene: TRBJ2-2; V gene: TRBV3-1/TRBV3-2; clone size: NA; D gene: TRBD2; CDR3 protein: CASSQGLAGIVQRELFF; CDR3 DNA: TGTGCCAGCAGCCAGGGACTAGCGGGAATCGTTCAAAGGGAGCTGTTTTTT
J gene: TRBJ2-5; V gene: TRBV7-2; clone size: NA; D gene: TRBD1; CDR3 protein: CASSLGGGRETQYF; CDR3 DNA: TGTGCCAGCAGCTTAGGAGGGGGCCGGGAGACCCAGTACTTC
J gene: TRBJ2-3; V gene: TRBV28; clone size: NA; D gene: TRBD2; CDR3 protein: CASSPGLAETDTQYF; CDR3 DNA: TGTGCCAGCAGCCCCGGACTAGCGGAGACAGATACGCAGTATTTT
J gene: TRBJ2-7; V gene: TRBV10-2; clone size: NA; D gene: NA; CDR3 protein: CASSESPAAGTQNRRYF; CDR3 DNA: TGCGCCAGCAGTGAGTCGCCAGCCGCCGGGACTCAAAATCGTCGGTACTTC
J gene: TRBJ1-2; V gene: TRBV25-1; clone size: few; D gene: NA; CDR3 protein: CASSEYVGYGYTF; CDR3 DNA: TGTGCCAGCAGTGAATATGTCGGCTATGGCTACACCTTC
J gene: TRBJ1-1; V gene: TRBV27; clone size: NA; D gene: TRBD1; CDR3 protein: CASRPRGRDTEAFF; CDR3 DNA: TGTGCCAGCAGACCCAGGGGGCGCGACACTGAAGCTTTCTTT
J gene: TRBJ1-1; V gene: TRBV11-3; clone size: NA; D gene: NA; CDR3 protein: CASSLRGEAFF; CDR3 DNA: TGTGCCAGCAGCTTGAGGGGGGAAGCTTTCTTT
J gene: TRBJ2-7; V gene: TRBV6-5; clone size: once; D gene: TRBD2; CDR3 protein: CASSYSGTTYEQYF; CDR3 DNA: TGTGCCAGCAGTTACTCCGGGACTACCTACGAGCAGTACTTC
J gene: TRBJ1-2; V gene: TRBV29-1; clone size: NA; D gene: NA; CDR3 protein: CSVEQGGYTF; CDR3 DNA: TGCAGCGTTGAACAGGGCGGCTACACCTTC
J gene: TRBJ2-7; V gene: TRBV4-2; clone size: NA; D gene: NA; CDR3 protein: CASSQQEDYEQYF; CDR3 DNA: TGTGCCAGCAGCCAACAAGAGGACTACGAGCAGTACTTC
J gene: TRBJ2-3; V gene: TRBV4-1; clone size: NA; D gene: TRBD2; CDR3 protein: CASSQPQPGLAGSTDTQYF; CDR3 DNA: TGCGCCAGCAGCCAACCGCAGCCGGGACTAGCGGGAAGCACAGATACGCAGTATTTT
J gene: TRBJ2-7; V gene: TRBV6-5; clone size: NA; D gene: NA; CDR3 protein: CASSYSFRGKYEQYF; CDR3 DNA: TGTGCCAGCAGTTACTCGTTTAGGGGGAAATACGAGCAGTACTTC
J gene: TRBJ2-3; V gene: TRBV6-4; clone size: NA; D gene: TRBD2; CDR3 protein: CASSGVAGVDTQYF; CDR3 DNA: TGTGCCAGCAGTGGAGTAGCGGGAGTTGATACGCAGTATTTT
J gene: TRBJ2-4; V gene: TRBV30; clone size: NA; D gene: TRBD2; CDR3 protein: CAWGAGAKRGNIQYF; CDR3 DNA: TGTGCCTGGGGGGCGGGAGCCAAGCGAGGAAACATTCAGTACTTC
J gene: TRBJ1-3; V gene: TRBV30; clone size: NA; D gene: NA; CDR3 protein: CAWTQASFGNTIYF; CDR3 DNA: TGTGCCTGGACGCAGGCGAGTTTTGGAAACACCATATATTTT
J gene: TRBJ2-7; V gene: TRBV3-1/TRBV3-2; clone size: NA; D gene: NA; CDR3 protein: CASSPGWGPRDEQYF; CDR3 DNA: TGTGCCAGCAGCCCGGGTTGGGGGCCACGGGACGAGCAGTACTTC
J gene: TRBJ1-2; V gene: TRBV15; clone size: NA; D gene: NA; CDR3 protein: CATSRDGGTGQALYGYTF; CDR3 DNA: TGTGCCACCAGCAGAGACGGTGGAACTGGACAAGCTCTATATGGCTACACCTTC
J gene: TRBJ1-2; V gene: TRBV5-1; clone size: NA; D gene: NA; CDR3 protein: CASSSTSNPIQSQGGYTF; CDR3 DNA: TGCGCCAGCAGCTCCACTTCAAATCCCATACAGAGCCAGGGAGGCTACACCTTC
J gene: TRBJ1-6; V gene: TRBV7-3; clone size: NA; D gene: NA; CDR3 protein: CASSPSGQSGSPLHF; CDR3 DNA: TGTGCCAGCAGCCCGAGCGGCCAGTCCGGATCACCCCTCCACTTT
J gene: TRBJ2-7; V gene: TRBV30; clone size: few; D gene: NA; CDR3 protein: CAWSRNLAVPSYEQYF; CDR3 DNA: TGTGCCTGGAGTAGAAATTTGGCAGTCCCCTCCTACGAGCAGTACTTC
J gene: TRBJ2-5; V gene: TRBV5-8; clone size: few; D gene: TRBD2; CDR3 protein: CASSPGLAGQETQYF; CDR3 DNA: TGTGCCAGCAGCCCTGGACTAGCGGGACAAGAGACCCAGTACTTC
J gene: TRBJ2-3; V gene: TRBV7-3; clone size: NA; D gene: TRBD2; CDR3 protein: CASSSLPGPPSGGGYTQYF; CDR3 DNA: TGTGCCAGCAGCTCCCTCCCCGGACCCCCCAGCGGGGGGGGGTATACGCAGTATTTT
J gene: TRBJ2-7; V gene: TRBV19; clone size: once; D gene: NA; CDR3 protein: CASSDLGGSYEQYF; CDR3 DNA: TGTGCCAGTAGTGACCTCGGGGGCTCCTACGAGCAGTACTTC
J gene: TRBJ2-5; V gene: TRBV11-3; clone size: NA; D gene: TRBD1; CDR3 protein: CASSLGIPGQGIQETQYF; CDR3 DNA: TGTGCCAGCAGCTTAGGTATCCCGGGACAGGGAATCCAAGAGACCCAGTACTTC
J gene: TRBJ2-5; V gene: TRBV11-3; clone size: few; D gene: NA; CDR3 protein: CASSWGEETQYF; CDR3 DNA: TGTGCCAGCAGCTGGGGGGAAGAGACCCAGTACTTC
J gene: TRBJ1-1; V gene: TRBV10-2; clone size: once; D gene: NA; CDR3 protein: CASSVGGNTEAFF; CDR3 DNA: TGCGCCAGCAGTGTGGGGGGGAACACTGAAGCTTTCTTT
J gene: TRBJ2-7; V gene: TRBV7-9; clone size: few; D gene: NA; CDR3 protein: CASSLSGANYEQYF; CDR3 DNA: TGTGCCAGCAGCTTATCAGGGGCCAATTACGAGCAGTACTTC
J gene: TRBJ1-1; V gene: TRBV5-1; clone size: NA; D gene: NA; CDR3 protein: CASSLWGVNTEAFF; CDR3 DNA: TGCGCCAGCAGCTTGTGGGGGGTTAACACTGAAGCTTTCTTT
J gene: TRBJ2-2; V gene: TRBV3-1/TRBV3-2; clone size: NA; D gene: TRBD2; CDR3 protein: CASSPSAGLAGPGELFF; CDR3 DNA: TGTGCCAGCAGCCCCTCGGCGGGACTAGCGGGACCCGGGGAGCTGTTTTTT
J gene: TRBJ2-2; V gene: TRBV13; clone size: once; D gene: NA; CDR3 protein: CASSLQGRDPGELFF; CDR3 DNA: TGTGCCAGCAGCCTACAGGGACGGGATCCCGGGGAGCTGTTTTTT
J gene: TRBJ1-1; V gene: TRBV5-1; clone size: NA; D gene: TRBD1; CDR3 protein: CASGYRGMNTEAFF; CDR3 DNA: TGCGCCAGCGGATACAGGGGCATGAACACTGAAGCTTTCTTT
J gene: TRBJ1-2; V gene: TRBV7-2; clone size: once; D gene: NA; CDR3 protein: CASSLEQIYGYTF; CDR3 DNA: TGTGCCAGCAGCTTAGAACAGATTTATGGCTACACCTTC
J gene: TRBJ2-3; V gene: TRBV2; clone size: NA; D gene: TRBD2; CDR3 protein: CASSELAGDADTQYF; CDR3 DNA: TGTGCCAGCAGTGAACTAGCGGGAGATGCGGATACGCAGTATTTT
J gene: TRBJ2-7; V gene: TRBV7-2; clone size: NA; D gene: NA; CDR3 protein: CASSPRGGYEQYF; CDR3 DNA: TGTGCCAGCAGCCCCCGGGGTGGGTACGAGCAGTACTTC
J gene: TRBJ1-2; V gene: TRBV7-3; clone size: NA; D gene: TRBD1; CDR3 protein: CASSLQGAGYGYTF; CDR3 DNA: TGTGCCAGCAGCTTGCAGGGGGCTGGCTATGGCTACACCTTC
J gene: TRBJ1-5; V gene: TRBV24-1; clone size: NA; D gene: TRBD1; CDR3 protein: CATSDTTGGEGQPQHF; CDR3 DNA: TGTGCCACCAGTGATACAACAGGGGGCGAGGGTCAGCCCCAGCATTTT
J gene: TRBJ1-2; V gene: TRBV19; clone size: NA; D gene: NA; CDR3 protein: CASTSGNYGYTF; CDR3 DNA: TGTGCCAGTACATCCGGGAACTATGGCTACACCTTC
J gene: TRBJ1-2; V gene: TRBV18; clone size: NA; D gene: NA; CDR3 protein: CASSTETGGYTF; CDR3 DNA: TGTGCCAGCTCAACAGAGACAGGTGGCTACACCTTC
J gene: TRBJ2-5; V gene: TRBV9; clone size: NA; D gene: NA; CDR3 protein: CASSVGVEETQYF; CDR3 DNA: TGTGCCAGCAGCGTAGGAGTTGAGGAGACCCAGTACTTC